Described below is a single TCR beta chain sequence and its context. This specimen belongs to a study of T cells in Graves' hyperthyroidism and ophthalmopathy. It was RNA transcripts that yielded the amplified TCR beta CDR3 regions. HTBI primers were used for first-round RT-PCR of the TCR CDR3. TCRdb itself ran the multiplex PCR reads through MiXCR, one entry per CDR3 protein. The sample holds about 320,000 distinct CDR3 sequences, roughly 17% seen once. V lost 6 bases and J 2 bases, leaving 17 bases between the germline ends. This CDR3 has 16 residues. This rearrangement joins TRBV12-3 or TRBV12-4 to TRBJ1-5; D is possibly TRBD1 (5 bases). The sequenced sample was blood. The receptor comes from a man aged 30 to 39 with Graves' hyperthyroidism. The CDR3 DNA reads TGTGCCAGCAGCTCACGACAGACCCCTGGCAATCAGCCCCAGCATTTT. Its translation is CASSSRQTPGNQPQHF.